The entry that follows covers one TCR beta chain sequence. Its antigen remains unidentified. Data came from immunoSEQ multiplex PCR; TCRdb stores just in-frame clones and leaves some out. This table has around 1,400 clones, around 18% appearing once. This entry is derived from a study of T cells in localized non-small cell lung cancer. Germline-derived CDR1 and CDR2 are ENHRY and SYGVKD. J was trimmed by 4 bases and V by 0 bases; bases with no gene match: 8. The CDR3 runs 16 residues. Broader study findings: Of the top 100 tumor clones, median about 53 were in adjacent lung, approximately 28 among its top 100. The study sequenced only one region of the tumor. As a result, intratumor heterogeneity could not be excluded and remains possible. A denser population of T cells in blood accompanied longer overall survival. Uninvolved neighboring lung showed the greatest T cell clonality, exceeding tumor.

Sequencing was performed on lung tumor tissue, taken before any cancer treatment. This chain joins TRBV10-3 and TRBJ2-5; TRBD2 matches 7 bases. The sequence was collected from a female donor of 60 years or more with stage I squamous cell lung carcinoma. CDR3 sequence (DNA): TGTGCCATCAGTGAGTCCGGTGGCGGGAGTGGAGAGACCCAGTACTTC. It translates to CAISESGGGSGETQYF.